A single sample is the source of the 2 T cell receptor beta chains below, sequenced in a study of CD8 T cells in Susac syndrome. RNA totalling roughly 0.45 to 1 ug underwent reverse transcription with random hexamers. One entry per CDR3 protein results from TCRdb running MiXCR on the immunoSEQ multiplex PCR reads. The sample yields around 80,000 distinct CDR3 sequences, approximately 96% seen once. Sample: CD8+ T cells from PBMCs. All receptors derive from a human donor with Susac syndrome.

The rearrangement joins TRBV5-6 to TRBJ2-1; D is undetermined. CDR1 and CDR2 (germline): SGHDT, YYEEEE. The CDR3 totals 11 residues. The V end was cut by 2 bases, the J end by 7 bases, with 4 bases between. CDR3 coding DNA: TGTGCCAGCAGCTTCGCGAATGAGCAGTTCTTC. It codes for CASSFANEQFF. Supplemented by reference TRBV5-6 and TRBJ2-1, the full variable domain reads DAGVTQSPTHLIKTRGQQVTLRCSPKSGHDTVSWYQQALGQGPQFIFQYYEEEERQRGNFPDRFSGHQFPNYSSELNVNALLLGDSALYLCASSFANEQFFGPGTRLTVL.

The chain recombines TRBV5-6 with TRBJ2-7; D is possibly TRBD2 (6 bases). Per the germline V gene, CDR1 is SGHDT and CDR2 is YYEEEE. CDR3 size: 14 residues. Trimming stripped 2 bases from V and 2 bases from J, with 11 bases between. The CDR3 nucleotides are TGTGCCAGCAGCTTCGGTAGCGGACCCTACGAGCAGTACTTC. Translated, it gives CASSFGSGPYEQYF.